Presented here are 18 T cell receptor beta chains from one specimen sequenced in a study of T cell responses to AZD1222 COVID-19 vaccine. Libraries were prepared by immunoSEQ multiplex PCR; TCRdb keeps only in-frame clonotypes and omits some of them. The table has some 100,000 clones, about 90% seen once. The material was peripheral blood, obtained on day 0 of AZD1222 vaccination. The receptors come from an adult in good health.

The J gene is TRBJ1-5, the V gene TRBV18; D remains ambiguous. V lost 3 bases and J 6 bases, leaving 9 bases between the germline ends. Germline V gene data show CDR1 as KGHSH and CDR2 as LQKENI. This CDR3 has 13 residues. The CDR3 DNA sequence: TGTGCCAGCTCACCGGCCAGCTTTCAGCCCCAGCATTTT. This sequence encodes CASSPASFQPQHF.

In this sample, this clone turned up a few times. The J gene is TRBJ1-1, the V gene TRBV15; perhaps TRBD1 as D (5 bases). Germline V gene lookup returns CDR1 LNHNV and CDR2 YYDKDF (reference sequence). The CDR3 runs to 13 residues. V was pared by 5 bases and J by 1 base, with 8 bases between. CDR3 loop: CATSGRENTEAFF. CDR3 DNA: TGTGCCACCAGCGGCAGGGAGAACACTGAAGCTTTCTTT.

This chain links TRBV19 with TRBJ1-5; TRBD1 matches at 10 bases. The germline V gene has CDR1 LNHDA and CDR2 SQIVND (reference sequence). The CDR3 runs 17 residues. J was trimmed by 4 bases and V by 7 bases; bases with no gene match: 13. The CDR3 DNA follows: TGTGCCAGTAAAGGAAGGGACAGGGGCCTGGAAAATCAGCCCCAGCATTTT. Amino acid sequence: CASKGRDRGLENQPQHF.

The V call is TRBV19, the J call TRBJ2-7, with TRBD2 matching 8 bases. Germline trimming cut 6 bases from V and 2 bases from J; bases unmatched to any gene: 12. CDR3 length: 16 residues. CDR1 is LNHDA and CDR2 is SQIVND in the germline V gene (reference sequence). CDR3 DNA sequence: TGTGCCAGTAGCCGAAACTGGCAGCGGGGGACCTACGAGCAGTACTTC. It codes for CASSRNWQRGTYEQYF.

The chain employs TRBV20-1 and TRBJ2-3; 7 bases line up with TRBD2. This CDR3 contains 11 residues. V was pared by 6 bases and J by 8 bases, with 5 bases of the junction left unmatched. CDR1 is DFQATT and CDR2 is SNEGSKA in the germline V gene (reference sequence). Here the CDR3 reads CSASGLTTQYF. The CDR3, as DNA: TGCAGTGCCTCGGGACTAACTACGCAGTATTTT.

V and J are TRBV19 and TRBJ2-1, with D maybe TRBD1 (5 bases). There are 13 residues in the CDR3. Trimming left V 5 bases short and J 2 bases short, with 7 bases between. Per the germline V gene, CDR1 is LNHDA and CDR2 is SQIVND (reference sequence). The CDR3 sequence: CASSPGPYNEQFF. The CDR3 DNA is TGTGCCAGTAGTCCAGGGCCCTACAATGAGCAGTTCTTC.

This chain joins TRBV6-1 and TRBJ1-2; D gene ambiguous. Trimming left V 10 bases short and J 2 bases short, with 17 bases between. CDR1 is MNHNS and CDR2 is SASEGT in the germline V gene. The CDR3 has 14 residues. DNA for the CDR3: TGTGCCACCTCTACGGGCGGAGAAAACTATGGCTACACCTTC. It encodes CATSTGGENYGYTF.

This chain links TRBV4-2 with TRBJ2-5; possible D gene TRBD2, 5 bases. CDR1 and CDR2 (germline): LGHNA, YNFKEQ. Trimming took 0 bases from V and 7 from J, leaving 9 bases between them. The CDR3 runs to 13 residues. The CDR3 coding sequence is TGTGCCAGCAGCCAAGACTCTGAGGGGACCCAGTACTTC. Its protein product is CASSQDSEGTQYF.

V and J are TRBV6-2 or TRBV6-3 and TRBJ1-1; TRBD1 matches at 9 bases. CDR3 length equals 15 residues. Per germline, CDR1 MNHEY and CDR2 SVGEGT. The J segment lost 4 bases and the V segment lost 5 bases, leaving 8 bases of the junction unmatched. CDR3 bases: TGTGCCAGCAGTCTAGGCACGACAGGGGGCACTGAAGCTTTCTTT. It translates to CASSLGTTGGTEAFF.

This chain connects TRBV3-1 (or the pseudogene TRBV3-2) to TRBJ2-7; D is uncertain. Per the germline V gene, CDR1 is LGHDT and CDR2 is YNNKEL (reference sequence). The CDR3 totals 14 residues. V gave up 0 bases and J gave up 1 base, with 7 bases separating them. In nucleotides, the CDR3 is TGTGCCAGCAGCCAAGATCCCCTGTCCTACGAGCAGTACTTC. It is translated as CASSQDPLSYEQYF.

The chain uses TRBV5-5 and TRBJ2-3, with D unclear. CDR3 length: 14 amino acids. V gave up 0 bases and J gave up 0 bases, with 5 bases separating them. Germline V gives CDR1 SGHKS, CDR2 YYEKEE (reference sequence). CDR3: CASSLDGSTDTQYF. In nucleotides, the CDR3 is TGTGCCAGCAGCTTGGACGGAAGCACAGATACGCAGTATTTT.

Here the CDR3 reads CSASFNRGLRGYTF. CDR3 in DNA: TGCAGTGCTAGTTTTAACAGGGGGCTTCGGGGCTACACCTTC. The chain recombines TRBV20-1 with TRBJ1-2, with 9 bases that match TRBD1. V shed 3 bases, J shed 8 bases, and the junction held 10 bases outside the gene matches. The CDR3 sequence is 14 residues long. Germline assignment: CDR1 DFQATT and CDR2 SNEGSKA (reference sequence).

The chain recombines TRBV3-1 (or the pseudogene TRBV3-2) with TRBJ2-1; TRBD2 agrees at 8 bases. The germline V gene encodes CDR1 LGHDT and CDR2 YNNKEL (reference sequence). The CDR3 is 16 residues long. Trimming cost V 5 bases and J 6 bases; bases outside gene matches: 12. The CDR3: CASSWGLAGRVNEQFF. The CDR3 nucleotides are TGTGCCAGCAGCTGGGGGTTAGCGGGAAGGGTCAATGAGCAGTTCTTC.

The chain combines TRBV18 with TRBJ1-5; no reliable D call. CDR1 and CDR2 (germline): KGHSH, LQKENI. The CDR3 extends over 15 amino acids. The V end was cut by 3 bases, the J end by 1 base, with 10 bases between. The CDR3 bases are TGTGCCAGCTCACCCCTGCAGGCGAGCAATCAGCCCCAGCATTTT. This translates into CASSPLQASNQPQHF.

The genes are TRBV12-5 and TRBJ1-1, with D possibly being TRBD1 (5 bases). The CDR3 is 16 residues long. V was shortened by 5 bases and J by 1 base, with 17 bases between the two germline ends. CDR1 LGHNT and CDR2 FRNRAP come from the germline V gene. Here the CDR3 DNA reads TGTGCTAGTGGTCCGTCCGTTTTGGGGGAGAACACTGAAGCTTTCTTT. Amino acid sequence: CASGPSVLGENTEAFF.

J is TRBJ2-7 and V is TRBV7-8, with 14 positions matching TRBD2. The CDR3 is 16 amino acids. Unmatched junction bases numbered 1, after V lost 1 base and J lost 2 bases. Germline CDR1 reads SGHVS; CDR2 reads FQNEAQ. The CDR3 sequence: CASSLVGLAGAYEQYF. The CDR3 nucleotides read TGTGCCAGCAGCTTAGTGGGACTAGCGGGGGCCTACGAGCAGTACTTC. Supplemented by reference TRBV7-8 and TRBJ2-7, the full variable domain reads GAGVSQSPRYKVAKRGQDVALRCDPISGHVSLFWYQQALGQGPEFLTYFQNEAQLDKSGLPSDRFFAERPEGSVSTLKIQRTQQEDSAVYLCASSLVGLAGAYEQYFGPGTRLTVT.

This clone occurred once. The rearrangement links TRBV5-1 to TRBJ2-5; TRBD2 agrees at 7 bases. The CDR3 consists of 14 residues. V dropped 5 bases and J dropped 4; count of bases not matched to a gene: 8. CDR1 is SGHRS, CDR2 YFSETQ, per germline. The CDR3 coding sequence is TGCGCCAGCAGTATCAGCGGGACGGTAGAGACCCAGTACTTC. Its protein product is CASSISGTVETQYF. Variable domain in full (rest from reference TRBV5-1 and TRBJ2-5): KAGVTQTPRYLIKTRGQQVTLSCSPISGHRSVSWYQQTPGQGLQFLFEYFSETQRNKGNFPGRFSGRQFSNSRSEMNVSTLELGDSALYLCASSISGTVETQYFGPGTRLLVL.

The chain has TRBV15 and TRBJ2-1, with 9 bases lining up with TRBD2. Germline V gene lookup returns CDR1 LNHNV and CDR2 YYDKDF (reference sequence). The CDR3 spans 17 residues. V lost 3 bases and J lost 4; bases outside the gene matches: 10. The CDR3 DNA reads as TGTGCCACCAGCAGGATGGGGCTAGCGGGGAGTTACAATGAGCAGTTCTTC. This encodes CATSRMGLAGSYNEQFF.